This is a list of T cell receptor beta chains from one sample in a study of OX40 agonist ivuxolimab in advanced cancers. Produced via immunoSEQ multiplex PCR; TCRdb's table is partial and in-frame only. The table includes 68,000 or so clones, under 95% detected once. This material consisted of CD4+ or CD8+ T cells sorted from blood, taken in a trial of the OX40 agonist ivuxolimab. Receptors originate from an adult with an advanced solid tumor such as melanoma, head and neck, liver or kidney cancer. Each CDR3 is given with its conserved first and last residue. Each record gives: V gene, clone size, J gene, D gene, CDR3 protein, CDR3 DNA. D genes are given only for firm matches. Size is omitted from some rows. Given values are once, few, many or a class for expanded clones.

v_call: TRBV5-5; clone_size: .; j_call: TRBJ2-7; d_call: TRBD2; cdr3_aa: CASSLVGGASYEQYF; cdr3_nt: TGTGCCAGCAGCTTGGTCGGGGGGGCTTCCTACGAGCAGTACTTC
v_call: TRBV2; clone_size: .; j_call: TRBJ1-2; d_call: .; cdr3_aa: CASNYQPEGYGYTF; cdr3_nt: TGTGCCAGCAACTACCAACCGGAGGGCTATGGCTACACCTTC
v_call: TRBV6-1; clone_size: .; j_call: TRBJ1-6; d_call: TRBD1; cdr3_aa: CASSEATTGGWGSPLHF; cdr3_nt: TGTGCCAGCAGTGAAGCAACGACAGGGGGCTGGGGTTCACCCCTCCACTTT
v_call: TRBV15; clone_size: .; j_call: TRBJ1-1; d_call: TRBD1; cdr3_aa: CATSAGQGNTEAFF; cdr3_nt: TGTGCCACCAGCGCGGGACAGGGGAACACTGAAGCTTTCTTT
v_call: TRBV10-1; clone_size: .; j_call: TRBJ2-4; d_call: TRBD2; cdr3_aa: CASSEDWASGKNIQYF; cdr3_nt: TGCGCCAGCAGTGAGGATTGGGCTAGCGGAAAAAACATTCAGTACTTC
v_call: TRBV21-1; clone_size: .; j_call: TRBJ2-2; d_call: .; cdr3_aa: CASSESVTVREVAGELFF; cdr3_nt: TGTGCCAGCAGTGAATCTGTCACGGTGAGGGAGGTGGCCGGGGAGCTGTTTTTT
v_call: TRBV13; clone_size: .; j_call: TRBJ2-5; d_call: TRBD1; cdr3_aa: CASGLTGGFETQYF; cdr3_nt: TGTGCCAGCGGCCTGACAGGGGGCTTTGAGACCCAGTACTTC
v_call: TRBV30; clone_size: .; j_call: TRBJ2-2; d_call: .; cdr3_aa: CAWSWDGGELFF; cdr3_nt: TGTGCCTGGAGTTGGGATGGCGGGGAGCTGTTTTTT
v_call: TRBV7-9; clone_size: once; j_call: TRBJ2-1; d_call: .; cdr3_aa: CASSLRGTTHNEQFF; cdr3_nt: TGTGCCAGCAGCTTAAGGGGGACTACTCACAATGAGCAGTTCTTC
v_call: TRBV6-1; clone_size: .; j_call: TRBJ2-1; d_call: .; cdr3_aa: CASRTGVTYNEQFF; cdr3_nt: TGTGCCAGCAGAACCGGGGTGACCTACAATGAGCAGTTCTTC
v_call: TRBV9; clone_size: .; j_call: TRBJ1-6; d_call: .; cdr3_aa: CASSVAEGVRNSPLHF; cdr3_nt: TGTGCCAGCAGCGTAGCGGAGGGGGTTAGGAATTCACCCCTCCACTTT
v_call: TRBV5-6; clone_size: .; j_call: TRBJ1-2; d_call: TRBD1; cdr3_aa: CASSAQGVEGYTF; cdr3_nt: TGTGCCAGCAGCGCACAGGGGGTAGAAGGCTACACCTTC
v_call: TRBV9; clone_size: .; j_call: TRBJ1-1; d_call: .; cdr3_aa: CASSVMDTEAFF; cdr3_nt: TGTGCCAGCAGCGTAATGGACACTGAAGCTTTCTTT
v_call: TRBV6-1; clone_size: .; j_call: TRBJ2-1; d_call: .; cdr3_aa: CASSEVARSSYNEQFF; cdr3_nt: TGTGCCAGCAGTGAAGTGGCTAGGAGCTCCTACAATGAGCAGTTCTTC
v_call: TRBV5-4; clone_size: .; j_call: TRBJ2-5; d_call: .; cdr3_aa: CASSSGARAGETQYF; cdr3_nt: TGTGCCAGCAGCTCCGGGGCCCGGGCGGGGGAGACCCAGTACTTC
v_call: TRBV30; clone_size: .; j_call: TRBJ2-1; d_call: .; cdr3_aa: CAWSVLFLGEQFF; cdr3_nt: TGTGCCTGGAGTGTACTGTTCTTGGGTGAGCAGTTCTTC
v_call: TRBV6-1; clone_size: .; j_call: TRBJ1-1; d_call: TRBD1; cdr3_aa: CASTEQGLNTEAFF; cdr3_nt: TGTGCCAGCACCGAACAGGGGTTGAACACTGAAGCTTTCTTT
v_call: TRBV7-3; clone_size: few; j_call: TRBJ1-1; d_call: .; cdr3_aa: CASSLVRTTEAFF; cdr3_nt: TGTGCCAGCAGCTTAGTACGGACCACTGAAGCTTTCTTT
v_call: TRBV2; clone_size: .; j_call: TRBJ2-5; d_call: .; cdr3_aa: CASKGTEGGTQYF; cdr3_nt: TGTGCAAGCAAAGGGACTGAGGGGGGGACCCAGTACTTC
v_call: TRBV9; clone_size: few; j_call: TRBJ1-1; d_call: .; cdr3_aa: CASSRRQTADGAFF; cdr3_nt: TGTGCCAGCAGCCGCCGGCAGACGGCGGACGGAGCTTTCTTT
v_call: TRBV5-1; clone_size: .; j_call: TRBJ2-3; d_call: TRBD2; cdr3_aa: CASSPLTSGRAPTDTQYF; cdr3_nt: TGCGCCAGCAGCCCGCTAACTAGCGGGAGGGCCCCCACAGATACGCAGTATTTT
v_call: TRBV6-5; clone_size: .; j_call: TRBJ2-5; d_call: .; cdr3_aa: CASSWEETQYF; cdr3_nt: TGTGCCAGCAGTTGGGAAGAGACCCAGTACTTC
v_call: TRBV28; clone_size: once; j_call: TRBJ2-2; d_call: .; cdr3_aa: CASSLFGMTGELFF; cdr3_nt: TGTGCCAGCAGTTTATTTGGCATGACCGGGGAGCTGTTTTTT
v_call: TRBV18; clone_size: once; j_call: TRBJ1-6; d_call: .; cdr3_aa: CASSPSRGRDGLWNSPLHF; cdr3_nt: TGTGCCAGCTCACCCTCGAGGGGGAGGGACGGATTATGGAATTCACCCCTCCACTTT
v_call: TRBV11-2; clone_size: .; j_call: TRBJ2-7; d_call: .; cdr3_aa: CASSSQGSVVVQYF; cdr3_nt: TGTGCCAGCAGCTCCCAGGGTTCGGTCGTGGTGCAGTACTTC